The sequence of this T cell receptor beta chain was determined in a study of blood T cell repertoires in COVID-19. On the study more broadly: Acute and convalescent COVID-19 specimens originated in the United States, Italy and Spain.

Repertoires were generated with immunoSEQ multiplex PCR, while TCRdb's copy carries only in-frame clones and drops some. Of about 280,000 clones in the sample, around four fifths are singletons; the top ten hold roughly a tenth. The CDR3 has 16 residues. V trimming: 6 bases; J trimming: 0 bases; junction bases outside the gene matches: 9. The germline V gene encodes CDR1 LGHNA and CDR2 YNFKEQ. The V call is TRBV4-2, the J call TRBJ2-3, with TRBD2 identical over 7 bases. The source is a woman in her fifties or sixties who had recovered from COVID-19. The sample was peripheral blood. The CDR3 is CASRSLLRGSTDTQYF. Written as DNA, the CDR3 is TGTGCCAGCAGGTCCCTTCTGCGGGGGAGCACAGATACGCAGTATTTT.